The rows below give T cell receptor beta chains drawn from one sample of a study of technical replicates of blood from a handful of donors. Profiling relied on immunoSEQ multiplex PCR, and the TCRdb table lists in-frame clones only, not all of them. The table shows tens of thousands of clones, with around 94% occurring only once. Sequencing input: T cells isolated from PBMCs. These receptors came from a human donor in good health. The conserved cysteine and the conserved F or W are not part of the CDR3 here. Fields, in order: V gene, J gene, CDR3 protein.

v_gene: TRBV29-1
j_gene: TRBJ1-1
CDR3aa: SAREDHTEAF

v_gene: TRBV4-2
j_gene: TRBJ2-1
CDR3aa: ASSPLTGNNEQF

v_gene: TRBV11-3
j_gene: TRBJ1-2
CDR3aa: ASRLSGGARGYT

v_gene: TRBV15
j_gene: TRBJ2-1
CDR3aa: ATSRVQESYNEQF

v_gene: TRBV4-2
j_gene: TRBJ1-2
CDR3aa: ASSHPTPGPGGYT

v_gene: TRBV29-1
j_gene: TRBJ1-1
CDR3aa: SVEDHSEAF

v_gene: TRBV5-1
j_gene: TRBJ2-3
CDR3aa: ASSSPGTFGTDTQY

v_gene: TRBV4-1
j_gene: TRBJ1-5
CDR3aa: ASSQGGAGGFGQPQH

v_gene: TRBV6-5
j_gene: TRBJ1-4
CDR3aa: ASSYSLRQGEKLF

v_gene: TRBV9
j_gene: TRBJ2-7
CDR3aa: ASSKTTGGRYEQY

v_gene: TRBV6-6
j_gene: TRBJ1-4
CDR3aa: ASSSSGGLNEKLF

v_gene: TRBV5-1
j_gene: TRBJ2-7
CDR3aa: ASSLGGTGHYEQY

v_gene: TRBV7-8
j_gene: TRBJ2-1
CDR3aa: ASSSGGLAVDEQF